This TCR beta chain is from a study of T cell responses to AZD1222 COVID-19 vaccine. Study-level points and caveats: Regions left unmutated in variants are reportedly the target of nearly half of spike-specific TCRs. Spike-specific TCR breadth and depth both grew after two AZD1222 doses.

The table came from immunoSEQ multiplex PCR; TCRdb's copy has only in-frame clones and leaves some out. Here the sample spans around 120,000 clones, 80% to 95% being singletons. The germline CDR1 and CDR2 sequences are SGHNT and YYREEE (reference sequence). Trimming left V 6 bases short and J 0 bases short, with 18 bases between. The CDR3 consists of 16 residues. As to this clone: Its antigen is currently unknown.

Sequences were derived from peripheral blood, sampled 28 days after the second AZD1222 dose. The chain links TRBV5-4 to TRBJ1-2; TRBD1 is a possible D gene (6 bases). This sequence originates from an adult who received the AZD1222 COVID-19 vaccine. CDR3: CASTNGGRTANYGYTF. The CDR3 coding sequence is TGTGCCAGCACAAACGGGGGGCGAACCGCTAACTATGGCTACACCTTC.